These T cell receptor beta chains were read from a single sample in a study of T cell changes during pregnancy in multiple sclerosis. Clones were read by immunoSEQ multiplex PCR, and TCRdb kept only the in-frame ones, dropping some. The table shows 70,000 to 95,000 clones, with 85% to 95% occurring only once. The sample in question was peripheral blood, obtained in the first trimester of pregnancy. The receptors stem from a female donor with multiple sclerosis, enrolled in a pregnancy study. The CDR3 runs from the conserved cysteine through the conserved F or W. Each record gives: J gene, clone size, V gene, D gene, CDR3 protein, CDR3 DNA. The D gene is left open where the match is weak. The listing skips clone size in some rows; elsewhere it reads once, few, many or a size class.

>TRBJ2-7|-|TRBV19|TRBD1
CASSPDRDHHEQYF
TGTGCCAGTAGTCCCGACAGGGACCATCACGAGCAGTACTTC
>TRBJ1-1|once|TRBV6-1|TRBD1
CASSGTGAMNTEAFF
TGTGCCAGCAGCGGGACAGGGGCGATGAACACTGAAGCTTTCTTT
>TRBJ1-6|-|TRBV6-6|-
CASSYGGGNSPLHF
TGTGCCAGCAGTTATGGGGGAGGAAATTCACCCCTCCACTTT
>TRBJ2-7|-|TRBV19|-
CASSPGSSVYEQYF
TGTGCCAGTAGTCCTGGGAGTTCCGTTTACGAGCAGTACTTC
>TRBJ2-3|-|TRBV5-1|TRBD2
CASSPASGGAYITDTQYF
TGCGCCAGCAGCCCCGCTAGCGGGGGGGCCTACATAACAGATACGCAGTATTTT
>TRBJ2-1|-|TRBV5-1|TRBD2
CASSWGLAGGSSYNEQFF
TGCGCCAGCAGCTGGGGACTAGCGGGGGGGAGCTCCTACAATGAGCAGTTCTTC
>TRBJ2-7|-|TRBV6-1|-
CASSEVPDSAEQYF
TGTGCCAGCAGTGAAGTCCCGGACAGTGCAGAGCAGTACTTC
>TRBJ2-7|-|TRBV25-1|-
CASSETGILYEQYF
TGTGCCAGCAGTGAAACAGGGATCCTCTACGAGCAGTACTTC
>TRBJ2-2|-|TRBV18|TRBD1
CASSTGQGARTGELFF
TGTGCCAGCTCAACGGGACAGGGGGCGCGGACCGGGGAGCTGTTTTTT
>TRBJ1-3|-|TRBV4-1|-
CASSQGRAVVGNTIYF
TGCGCCAGCAGCCAAGGAAGAGCTGTCGTCGGAAACACCATATATTTT
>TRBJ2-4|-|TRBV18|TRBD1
CASSPTTGTGKNIQYF
TGTGCCAGCTCACCAACTACAGGGACAGGGAAAAACATTCAGTACTTC
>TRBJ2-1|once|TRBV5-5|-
CASSPDFLEEQFF
TGTGCCAGCAGCCCTGACTTCCTCGAGGAGCAGTTCTTC
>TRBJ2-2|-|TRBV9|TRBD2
CASSVGSGGPSNTGELFF
TGTGCCAGCAGCGTAGGAAGCGGGGGGCCTTCGAACACCGGGGAGCTGTTTTTT
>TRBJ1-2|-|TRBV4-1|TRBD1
CASSQVDRAPRGYTF
TGCGCCAGCAGCCAAGTAGACAGGGCGCCGCGAGGCTACACCTTC
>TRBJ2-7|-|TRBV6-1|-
CASSEGGGAYEQYF
TGTGCCAGCAGTGAAGGAGGGGGGGCCTACGAGCAGTACTTC
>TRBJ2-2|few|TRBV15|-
CATSRDKSSGELFF
TGTGCCACCAGCAGAGATAAGAGTTCCGGGGAGCTGTTTTTT
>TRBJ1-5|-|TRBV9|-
CASSVSGGGNQPQHF
TGTGCCAGCAGCGTAAGCGGGGGTGGGAATCAGCCCCAGCATTTT
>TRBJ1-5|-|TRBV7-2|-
CASSTRQNQPQHF
TGTGCCAGCAGCACCCGACAGAATCAGCCCCAGCATTTT
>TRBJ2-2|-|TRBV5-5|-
CASSFGSREAGELFF
TGTGCCAGCAGCTTCGGCTCCAGGGAGGCCGGGGAGCTGTTTTTT
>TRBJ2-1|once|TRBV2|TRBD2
CASSGTSGGSYNEQFF
TGTGCCAGCAGTGGGACTAGCGGGGGGTCTTACAATGAGCAGTTCTTC
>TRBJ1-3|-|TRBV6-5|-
CASSYSRSSGNTIYF
TGTGCCAGCAGTTACTCCAGAAGCTCTGGAAACACCATATATTTT
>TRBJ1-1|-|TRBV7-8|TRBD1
CASSAQDRHTEAFF
TGTGCCAGCAGCGCCCAGGACAGGCACACTGAAGCTTTCTTT
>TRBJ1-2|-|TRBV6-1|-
CASSAAGTPNYGYTF
TGTGCCAGCAGTGCCGCCGGGACACCTAACTATGGCTACACCTTC
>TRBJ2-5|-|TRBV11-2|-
CASSLGGGGETQYF
TGTGCCAGCAGCTTAGGCGGGGGCGGGGAGACCCAGTACTTC
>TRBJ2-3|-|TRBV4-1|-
CASSPGESGTDTQYF
TGCGCCAGCAGCCCCGGTGAGAGCGGCACAGATACGCAGTATTTT
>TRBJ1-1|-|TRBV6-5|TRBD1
CASSPGQEAFF
TGTGCCAGCAGTCCGGGACAGGAAGCTTTCTTT
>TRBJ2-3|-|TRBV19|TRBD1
CASSNVVGTGATDTQYF
TGTGCCAGTAGTAACGTTGTTGGGACAGGGGCCACAGATACGCAGTATTTT
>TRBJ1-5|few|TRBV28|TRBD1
CASSWGQGDNQPQHF
TGTGCCAGCAGTTGGGGACAGGGGGACAATCAGCCCCAGCATTTT
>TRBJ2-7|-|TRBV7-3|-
CASSLTGVDEQYF
TGTGCCAGCAGCTTAACAGGGGTCGACGAGCAGTACTTC
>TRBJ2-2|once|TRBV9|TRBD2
CASSSDGRDTGELFF
TGTGCCAGCAGTTCGGACGGGAGGGACACCGGGGAGCTGTTTTTT
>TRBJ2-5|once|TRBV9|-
CASSGSGFQETQYF
TGTGCCAGCAGCGGATCAGGGTTTCAAGAGACCCAGTACTTC
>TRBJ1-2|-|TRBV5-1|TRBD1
CASSFDRAYGYTF
TGCGCCAGCAGCTTTGACAGGGCCTATGGCTACACCTTC
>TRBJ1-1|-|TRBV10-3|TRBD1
CAISVLQGARAEAFF
TGTGCCATCAGTGTATTACAGGGGGCTCGGGCTGAAGCTTTCTTT
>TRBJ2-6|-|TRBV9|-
CASSVSRISGANVLTF
TGTGCCAGCAGCGTCTCCAGGATCTCTGGGGCCAACGTCCTGACTTTC
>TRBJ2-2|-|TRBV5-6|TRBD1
CASSLLGQENTGELFF
TGTGCCAGCAGCTTGTTGGGACAGGAGAACACCGGGGAGCTGTTTTTT
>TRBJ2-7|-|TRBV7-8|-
CASSSFVGNEQYF
TGTGCCAGCAGCTCGTTCGTCGGGAACGAGCAGTACTTC
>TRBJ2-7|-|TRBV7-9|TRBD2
CASSRSGVSYEQYF
TGTGCCAGCAGCCGAAGCGGGGTATCCTACGAGCAGTACTTC
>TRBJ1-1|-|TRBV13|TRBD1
CASSSGTGTGEAFF
TGTGCCAGCAGCTCCGGGACAGGGACCGGTGAAGCTTTCTTT
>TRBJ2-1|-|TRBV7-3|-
CASSLQGSYNEQFF
TGTGCCAGCAGCCTGCAGGGGTCCTACAATGAGCAGTTCTTC
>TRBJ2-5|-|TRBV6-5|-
CASSFGETQYF
TGTGCCAGCAGTTTCGGGGAGACCCAGTACTTC
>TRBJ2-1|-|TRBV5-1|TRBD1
CASSLRDRGAWDEQFF
TGCGCCAGCAGCTTGCGGGACAGGGGGGCTTGGGATGAGCAGTTCTTC
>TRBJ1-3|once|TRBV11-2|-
CASSLGANTIYF
TGTGCCAGCAGCTTGGGGGCGAACACCATATATTTT
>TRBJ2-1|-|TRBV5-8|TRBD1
CASSWGSGTGGNEQFF
TGTGCCAGCAGCTGGGGGAGCGGGACAGGGGGTAATGAGCAGTTCTTC
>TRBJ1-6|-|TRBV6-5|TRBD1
CASSPGQANSPLHF
TGTGCCAGCAGCCCCGGACAGGCTAATTCACCCCTCCACTTT
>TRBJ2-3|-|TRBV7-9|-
CASSPPGVSTDTQYF
TGTGCCAGCAGCCCCCCGGGGGTTAGCACAGATACGCAGTATTTT
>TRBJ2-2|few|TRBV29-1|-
CSVSGTAYTGELFF
TGCAGCGTTAGTGGGACTGCATACACCGGGGAGCTGTTTTTT
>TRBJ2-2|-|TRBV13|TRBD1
CASSPHRGMRTGELFF
TGTGCCAGCAGCCCACACAGGGGAATGAGGACCGGGGAGCTGTTTTTT
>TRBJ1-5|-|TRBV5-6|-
CASSLGQASNQPQHF
TGTGCCAGCAGCTTGGGACAGGCGAGCAATCAGCCCCAGCATTTT
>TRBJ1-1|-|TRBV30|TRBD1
CAWTWTGRAEAFF
TGTGCCTGGACCTGGACAGGGCGCGCTGAAGCTTTCTTT
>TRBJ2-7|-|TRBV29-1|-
CSVSGQKYEQYF
TGCAGCGTGTCTGGACAGAAGTACGAGCAGTACTTC
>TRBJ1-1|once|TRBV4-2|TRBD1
CASSQEYRGTTEAFF
TGTGCCAGCAGCCAAGAATACAGGGGAACGACTGAAGCTTTCTTT